This TCR beta chain was sequenced during a study of blood T cell repertoires in COVID-19 (TCRdb year 2020). A note on the overall study: Samples covering the acute and convalescent phases of COVID-19 were provided by collaborators in the United States, Italy and Spain. The dataset comprised deeply sampled blood TCRbeta repertoires from subjects exposed to, actively infected with, or recovered from COVID-19. Nearly every sample came with metadata listing a de-identified subject ID, COVID-19 status, age in years and sex. The samples were drawn from the first 160 participants of the ongoing ImmuneRACE study and from 1,254 subjects provided by 6 global collaborators. HLA class I and class II types, where available, came from metadata supplied by the sample provider rather than from assay-based typing. The repertoires were released in a freely available public database meant as a resource for research on the immune response to SARS-CoV-2. The prospective study material was composed of cDNA or gDNA derived from T cells, B-cell-depleted T cells, or PBMCs. Study-wide conclusions, independent of this receptor: The quantity of clinical and demographic metadata differed by source and by participant and was supplied without curation.

From a lookup of the germline V gene, CDR1 and CDR2 are KGHSY and FQNENV. Between the V and J ends, shortened by 4 bases and 5 bases respectively, the junction contains 17 bases. Counted from cysteine to phenylalanine, this CDR3 has 15 amino acids. Only the CDR3 DNA is retained, 45 bases long and in frame from the first base. Whole blood was collected in K2EDTA tubes by collaborating institutions according to the institutions' own protocols. Collaborator samples were shipped for TCRbeta analysis as frozen whole blood, isolated PBMCs, or DNA extracted from either sample type. TCRbeta CDR3 regions were amplified from genomic DNA using the immunoSEQ Assay, a bias-controlled multiplex PCR. Processing in the source paper ran as follows. The number of nucleated cells in each sample was estimated by amplification of reference gene primers within the assay. Sequence reads were collapsed and filtered to measure the absolute abundance of every unique TCRbeta CDR3 rearrangement. Productive Simpson clonality was computed per sample as the square root of Simpson's diversity index over productive rearrangements. Drawn from immuneACCESS, this table holds only the in-frame rearrangements with V and J called that TCRdb kept. Clones are partly lost; checked studies trace under half to an unresolved V gene and leave the rest unexplained. That table furnishes V, J and clone size, whereas the DNA furnished D and trimming. Here the sample has some 50,000 clones; around 82% occur a single time. Approximately 6.1% of the sample is in the top ten clones.

Of note for this clone: It lacks a known antigen. No much larger clone is present one base from it, and per-base qualities are unavailable.

Sequencing input: peripheral blood. The chain couples TRBV16 to TRBJ1-1; matching of 5 bases hints at TRBD1 as the D gene. This receptor was obtained from an elderly woman with acute or convalescent COVID-19. The sequence in DNA is TGTGCCAGCAGCCTTCAAACCCAGGGTGGGACTGAAGCTTTCTTT. It translates as CASSLQTQGGTEAFF.